Listed below are T cell receptor beta chains from one sample, sequenced in a study of T cells in Graves' hyperthyroidism and ophthalmopathy. TCRdb re-called the multiplex PCR reads with MiXCR, one entry per CDR3 protein. The data contain under 550,000 distinct CDR3 sequences, roughly 21% of them singletons. Input material: blood. These receptors all stem from a man between 40 and 49 years old with Graves' ophthalmopathy. Both conserved end residues are part of each CDR3. Fields, in order: J gene, V gene, CDR3 length, D gene, clone size, CDR3 DNA, CDR3 protein. A D gene is named only where the DNA matches it firmly. Part of the rows lack a size; the others show once, few, many or a class for expanded clones.

J: TRBJ2-3
V: TRBV20-1
length: 16
D: TRBD2
size: .
DNA: TGCAGTGCTATAGAGTGGGTAGCGGGATCGTCAGATACGCAGTATTTT
CDR3: CSAIEWVAGSSDTQYF

J: TRBJ2-3
V: TRBV5-1
length: 18
D: .
size: .
DNA: TGCGCCAGCAGCGCGCAGGTCCCATGGGAGGCTAGCACAGATACGCAGTATTTT
CDR3: CASSAQVPWEASTDTQYF

J: TRBJ2-2
V: TRBV20-1
length: 15
D: TRBD2
size: .
DNA: TGCAGTGCTAGAGAGCGGGAGAAAAACACCGGGGAGCTGTTTTTT
CDR3: CSAREREKNTGELFF

J: TRBJ1-2
V: TRBV4-1
length: 14
D: .
size: .
DNA: TGCGCCAGCACCCACGGCGGGCAGGGGCATGGCTACACCTTC
CDR3: CASTHGGQGHGYTF

J: TRBJ2-7
V: TRBV6-2/TRBV6-3
length: 14
D: TRBD1
size: many
DNA: TGTGCCAGCAGTTACTCGGGGACAGGGAACGAGCAGTACTTC
CDR3: CASSYSGTGNEQYF

J: TRBJ2-1
V: TRBV6-1
length: 12
D: .
size: few
DNA: TGTGCCAGCAGTGATAAAATTTATGAGCAGTTCTTC
CDR3: CASSDKIYEQFF

J: TRBJ2-3
V: TRBV7-8
length: 16
D: .
size: once
DNA: TGTGCCAGCAGCTTAGATGGGGGCACTAGGACAGATACGCAGTATTTT
CDR3: CASSLDGGTRTDTQYF

J: TRBJ1-4
V: TRBV30
length: 12
D: .
size: many
DNA: TGTGCCCAGAGGGCCTTAGGTGAAAAACTGTTTTTT
CDR3: CAQRALGEKLFF

J: TRBJ1-1
V: TRBV28
length: 15
D: .
size: .
DNA: TGTGCCAGCAGTTGGGCAGGCAGCATGAACACTGAAGCTTTCTTT
CDR3: CASSWAGSMNTEAFF

J: TRBJ2-5
V: TRBV7-2
length: 14
D: .
size: .
DNA: TGTGCCAGCAGCTTGAAACAGGGGAGGGAGACCCAGTACTTC
CDR3: CASSLKQGRETQYF

J: TRBJ2-1
V: TRBV9
length: 16
D: .
size: .
DNA: TGTGCCAGCAGCGTGGACCCCGGGACTTCGACTCGGGAGCAGTTCTTC
CDR3: CASSVDPGTSTREQFF

J: TRBJ1-5
V: TRBV19
length: 15
D: .
size: .
DNA: TGTGCCAGTAGTATAGGTGGGGGTTTCAATCAGCCCCAGCATTTT
CDR3: CASSIGGGFNQPQHF

J: TRBJ2-1
V: TRBV7-9
length: 21
D: TRBD2
size: .
DNA: TGTGCCAGCAGCTTAGTGGGACTAGCGGGGGGCAAAAGCAGCTCCTACAATGAGCAGTTCTTC
CDR3: CASSLVGLAGGKSSSYNEQFF

J: TRBJ2-1
V: TRBV4-3
length: 17
D: .
size: .
DNA: TGCGCCAGCAGCCAAGCGACTCTAGCGCTAGTTGACAATGAGCAGTTCTTC
CDR3: CASSQATLALVDNEQFF

J: TRBJ1-3
V: TRBV7-2
length: 14
D: TRBD1
size: .
DNA: TGTGCCAGCAGCTTAAAGGGGGCGAGGAACACCATATATTTT
CDR3: CASSLKGARNTIYF

J: TRBJ2-7
V: TRBV30
length: 11
D: .
size: many
DNA: TGTGCCTGGAGCCGCCCTGACGAGCAGTACTTC
CDR3: CAWSRPDEQYF

J: TRBJ1-3
V: TRBV28
length: 13
D: .
size: .
DNA: TGTGCCAGCCTGGACAACTCTGGAAACACCATATATTTT
CDR3: CASLDNSGNTIYF

J: TRBJ2-7
V: TRBV10-3
length: 12
D: TRBD2
size: .
DNA: TGTGCCATCAGCTGGGGGGGGGACGAGCAGTACTTC
CDR3: CAISWGGDEQYF

J: TRBJ1-3
V: TRBV5-1
length: 17
D: .
size: .
DNA: TGCGCCAGCAGCTTGGGGGACGGGATAAGCTCTGGAAACACCATATATTTT
CDR3: CASSLGDGISSGNTIYF

J: TRBJ1-5
V: TRBV5-8
length: 14
D: .
size: few
DNA: TGTGCCAGCAGCCCCCGACAGGTTCGCCAGCCCCAGCATTTT
CDR3: CASSPRQVRQPQHF

J: TRBJ2-1
V: TRBV5-1
length: 16
D: TRBD2
size: .
DNA: TGTGCCAGCAGCTTGGCAACTAGCGGGCGCTACAATGAGCAGTTCTTC
CDR3: CASSLATSGRYNEQFF

J: TRBJ2-2
V: TRBV7-9
length: 13
D: .
size: few
DNA: TGTGCCAGCAGCTTATTCGGGACCGGGGAGCTGTTTTTT
CDR3: CASSLFGTGELFF

J: TRBJ2-7
V: TRBV20-1
length: 14
D: .
size: few
DNA: TGCAGTGCTAGAACCCCGACTAGATCCTACGAGCAGTACTTC
CDR3: CSARTPTRSYEQYF

J: TRBJ2-1
V: TRBV13
length: 16
D: .
size: .
DNA: TGTGCCAGCAGCTTGACGACGGATAGCTCCTACAATGAGCAGTTCTTC
CDR3: CASSLTTDSSYNEQFF

J: TRBJ1-2
V: TRBV9
length: 17
D: .
size: .
DNA: TGTGCCAGCAGCGTAGGCGGGGGGACGGGACGCCGCTATGGCTACACCTTC
CDR3: CASSVGGGTGRRYGYTF

J: TRBJ2-2
V: TRBV3-1
length: 16
D: TRBD2
size: .
DNA: TGTGCCAGCATCCGGACTAGCGGAGCCGACACCGGGGAGCTGTTTTTT
CDR3: CASIRTSGADTGELFF

J: TRBJ2-1
V: TRBV20-1
length: 16
D: .
size: .
DNA: TGCAGTGCTAGACAACCGGGACATAGCTCCTACAATGAGCAGTTCTTC
CDR3: CSARQPGHSSYNEQFF

J: TRBJ2-2
V: TRBV30
length: 13
D: .
size: .
DNA: TGTGCCTGGAGTGTACTGGGGACCGGGGAGCTGTTTTTT
CDR3: CAWSVLGTGELFF

J: TRBJ1-6
V: TRBV13
length: 16
D: .
size: few
DNA: TGTGCCAGCAGCCAGGGACCGATAAACTATAATTCACCCCTCCACTTT
CDR3: CASSQGPINYNSPLHF

J: TRBJ2-7
V: TRBV6-1
length: 13
D: .
size: .
DNA: TGTGCCTCCCGAGGGGGGGGGACCTACGAGCAGTACTTC
CDR3: CASRGGGTYEQYF

J: TRBJ2-7
V: TRBV7-2
length: 17
D: TRBD2
size: many
DNA: TGTGCCAGCAGCTTAGCGACTCTTAGCGGGAGAAGCTACGAGCAGTACTTC
CDR3: CASSLATLSGRSYEQYF

J: TRBJ1-2
V: TRBV28
length: 14
D: .
size: .
DNA: TGTGCCAGCAGTTTACCCGGACAGAACTATGGCTACACCTTC
CDR3: CASSLPGQNYGYTF

J: TRBJ2-7
V: TRBV6-2/TRBV6-3
length: 15
D: TRBD1
size: many
DNA: TGTGCCAGCAGTTACGGGGACAGGGGAAATTACGAGCAGTACTTC
CDR3: CASSYGDRGNYEQYF